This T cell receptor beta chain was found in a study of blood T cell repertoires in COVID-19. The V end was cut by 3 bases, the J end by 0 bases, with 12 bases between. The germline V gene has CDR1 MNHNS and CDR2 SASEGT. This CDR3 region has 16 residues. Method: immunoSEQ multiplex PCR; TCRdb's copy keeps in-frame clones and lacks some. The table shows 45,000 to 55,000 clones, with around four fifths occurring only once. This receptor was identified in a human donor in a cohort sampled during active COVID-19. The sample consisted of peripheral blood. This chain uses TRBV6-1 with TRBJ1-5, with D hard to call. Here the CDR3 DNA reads TGTGCCAGCAGTGAGTTGGCCCTTTATAGCAATCAGCCCCAGCATTTT. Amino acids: CASSELALYSNQPQHF.